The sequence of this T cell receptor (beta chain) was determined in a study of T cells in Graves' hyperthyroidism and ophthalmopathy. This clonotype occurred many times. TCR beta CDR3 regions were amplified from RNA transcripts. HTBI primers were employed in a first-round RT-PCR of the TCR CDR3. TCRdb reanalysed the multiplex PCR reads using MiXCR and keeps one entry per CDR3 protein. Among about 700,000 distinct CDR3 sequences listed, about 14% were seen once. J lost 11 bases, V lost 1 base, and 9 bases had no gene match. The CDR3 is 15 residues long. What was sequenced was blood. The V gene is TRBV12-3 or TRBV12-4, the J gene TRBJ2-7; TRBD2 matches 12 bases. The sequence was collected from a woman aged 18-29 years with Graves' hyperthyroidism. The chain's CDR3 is CASSLGGTSGLREYF. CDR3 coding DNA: TGTGCCAGCAGTTTAGGTGGGACTAGCGGGCTCAGGGAGTACTTC.